This TCR beta chain was sequenced during a study of post-analysis software for immune sequencing data. Study outcomes and limitations: Strong co-clustering by F measure linked samples that shared a preparation batch. About five TRBV segments occurring more often in patients than controls included TRBV5-6, TRBV5-1 and TRBV20-1.

cDNA libraries for TCR beta contained unique molecular identifiers. MiXCR was run by TCRdb on the PCR reads, yielding one entry per CDR3 protein. The sample yields around 500,000 distinct CDR3 sequences, 30% to 40% seen once. The ends were cut back, 5 bases at V and 2 bases at J, with 8 bases in the middle. Germline V gene sequence: CDR1 SQVTM, CDR2 ANQGSEA. The CDR3 has 12 residues. In regard to this clonotype: Its target is not known.

The source material was blood. The clonotype comes from a girl aged 2 to 17 with multiple sclerosis. The chain recombines TRBV29-1 with TRBJ2-3; a weak D match, TRBD1 (5 bases). CDR3 in amino acids: CSVRGITDTQYF. The CDR3 bases are TGCAGCGTTAGGGGCATCACAGATACGCAGTATTTT.